This TCR beta chain is from a study of metastatic and nonmetastatic thyroid tumors. Overall study: It was across blood and tumor or nodule tissue from malignant and benign thyroid patients that repertoires were compared.

Germline V lookup: CDR1 SGHVS, CDR2 FQNEAQ. V lost 5 bases and J lost 1, with 2 bases in between. The CDR3 totals 11 residues. All patients reached thyroid surgery having received no treatment beforehand. In this sample, this clone turned up a few times. MiXCR re-clonotyped the PCR reads for TCRdb. The data show 15,000 to 20,000 clones, around a sixth seen once. The clonotype originates from a female donor with papillary thyroid cancer or a benign thyroid nodule (not recorded which). Some clones in this sample may be carry-over from other donors' samples. Sequencing used blood. V gene TRBV7-8 combines with J gene TRBJ2-5; no firm D call. The CDR3 spells CASSIQETQYF. Written as DNA, the CDR3 is TGTGCCAGCAGCATCCAAGAGACCCAGTACTTC.